This record covers a single T cell receptor (beta chain). What it binds is not known. Original processing methods: For the immunoSEQ data, sequences were junction-only without quality scores, so filtering differed. Generated by immunoSEQ multiplex PCR, the TCRdb table keeps only in-frame clones and is missing some. The V and J calls and clone size were taken over from that table, and D and trimming were inferred from the DNA. There are about 380,000 clones in the sample; approximately 97% occur only once, and 0.25% to 0.35% lies in the top ten. The data stem from a study of shared clonotypes between healthy human individuals. The length of the CDR3 is 15 residues. The V end was cut by 2 bases, the J end by 4 bases, with 13 bases between. CDR1 and CDR2 from the germline V gene are SGHAT and FQNNGV. Whole-study results and caveats: Tissue TCR repertoires likely differ from these blood-only repertoires.

V is TRBV11-2 and J is TRBJ2-3; TRBD2 might be the D (6 bases). Sequencing was performed on memory CD8+ T cells sorted from blood. The subset here: CD45RO+ cells pooled with CCR7-negative TemRA cells. This clonotype was sampled from a man aged 25 to 40 in good health. CDR3 nucleotide sequence: TGTGCCAGCAGCTTATTCTCCGGGAGCGCAGATACGCAGTATTTT. Translating gives CASSLFSGSADTQYF.